Below are 4 T cell receptor beta chains sequenced from a single sample in a study of cytomegalovirus exposure and HLA in healthy donors. Use of 60 Vbeta and 13 Jbeta primers characterized the PCR. Here immunoSEQ multiplex PCR was the method, and the copy in TCRdb shows in-frame clones only, minus some. The sample records 85,000 to 120,000 clones, approximately 87% being singletons. Input material: PBMCs. The receptor source for this set is a man aged 40-49 years in good health and CMV-seronegative.

This chain links TRBV27 with TRBJ1-2, with no clear D. The CDR3 totals 14 residues. Germline lookup yields CDR1 MNHEY and CDR2 SMNVEV (reference sequence). V was trimmed by 3 bases and J by 8 bases, leaving 16 bases between them. The CDR3 region has the DNA TGTGCCAGCAGTTTTGGGATAGACACGGGGGGCTACACCTTC. Amino acid sequence: CASSFGIDTGGYTF.

The J gene is TRBJ2-3, the V gene TRBV5-1; the match to TRBD2 covers 7 bases. Unmatched junction bases numbered 7, after V lost 4 bases and J lost 5 bases. The CDR3 has 14 residues. Per germline, CDR1 SGHRS and CDR2 YFSETQ. CDR3: CASSPKGREDTQYF. As DNA, the CDR3 is TGCGCCAGCAGCCCCAAGGGGAGGGAAGATACGCAGTATTTT.

The chain carries TRBV15 and TRBJ2-5, with TRBD1 matching 8 bases. CDR1 and CDR2 (germline): LNHNV, YYDKDF (reference sequence). V shed 2 bases, J shed 4 bases, and the junction held 3 bases outside the gene matches. The CDR3 covers 14 residues. Written as DNA, the CDR3 is TGTGCCACCAGCAGAAAAACAGGGGGAGAGACCCAGTACTTC. This gives the protein CATSRKTGGETQYF.

The rearrangement uses TRBV19 and TRBJ2-3; TRBD2 agrees at 10 bases. The CDR3 runs 17 residues. Trimming cost V 0 bases and J 4 bases; bases outside gene matches: 7. Germline assignment: CDR1 LNHDA and CDR2 SQIVND (reference sequence). As DNA, the CDR3 is TGTGCCAGTAGTATAGATCTCGAACTAGCGGGGCCAGATACGCAGTATTTT. Amino acid sequence: CASSIDLELAGPDTQYF.